This T cell receptor beta chain derives from a study of vaccination effects on CD4 cells after COVID-19. At the level of the study: Participants received two doses of either the BNT162b2 or mRNA-1273 vaccine. Study-level results: Cross-reactivity with common cold coronaviruses was shown by only 1 of 255 vaccine-induced clones in healthy vaccinees.

Measured with immunoSEQ multiplex PCR; TCRdb has only the in-frame clones, and not every one. The table records some 50,000 clones, 67% of them present only once. Looked up from germline, CDR1 is GTSNPN and CDR2 is SVGIG (reference sequence). V dropped 0 bases and J dropped 4; count of bases not matched to a gene: 8. The CDR3 consists of 16 residues. Concerning this clone: Its antigen is not known.

Following 10 days of culture, CD4+ T cells were isolated. Recipients of the vaccine had no prior SARS-CoV-2 infection and negative nucleocapsid antibodies. The authors replaced half the medium with IL-2 medium on days 3 and 7. The sample consisted of CD4+ T cells from PBMCs cultured without peptide, taken before COVID-19 vaccination. This rearrangement joins TRBV30 to TRBJ1-4; TRBD1 matches 7 bases. The sequence derives from a human donor who received a COVID-19 vaccine. The CDR3: CAWSVPYRGFNEKLFF. CDR3 bases: TGTGCCTGGAGTGTACCATACAGGGGCTTTAATGAAAAACTGTTTTTT.